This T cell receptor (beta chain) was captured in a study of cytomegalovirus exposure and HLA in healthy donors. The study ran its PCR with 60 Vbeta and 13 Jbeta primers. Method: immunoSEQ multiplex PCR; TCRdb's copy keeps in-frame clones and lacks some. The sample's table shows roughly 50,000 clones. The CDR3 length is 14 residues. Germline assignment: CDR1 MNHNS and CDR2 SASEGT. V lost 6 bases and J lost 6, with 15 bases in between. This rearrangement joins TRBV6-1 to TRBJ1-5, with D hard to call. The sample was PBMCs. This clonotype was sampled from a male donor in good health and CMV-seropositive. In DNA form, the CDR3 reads TGTGCCAGCAGAACCCGGGAGCTAGGTCAGCCCCAGCATTTT. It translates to CASRTRELGQPQHF.